Presented here are 12 T cell receptor beta chains from one specimen sequenced in a study of human T cells and chemical hapten exposure. TCRdb reprocessed the 5' RACE reads via MiXCR and lists one record per CDR3 protein. The data contain approximately 110,000 distinct CDR3 sequences, roughly 19% of them seen just once; the ten biggest clones take up roughly 3.1%. Unfractionated whole blood served as the source for total RNA extraction. The receptors derive from a human donor in good health.

The chain has TRBV9 and TRBJ2-3; D is uncertain. Trimming removed 4 bases at V and 5 bases at J, with 11 bases between. The CDR3 contains 13 residues. Germline V lookup: CDR1 SGDLS, CDR2 YYNGEE. The DNA of the CDR3 is TGTGCCAGCAGCCCGCCGCGCGTAGATACGCAGTATTTT. Translated: CASSPPRVDTQYF.

As for this clonotype: A much larger clone differs by one base, so this may be a read error. CDR3 sequence reads: CSVSQRQVTDTQYF. The DNA of the CDR3 is TGCAGCGTTTCGCAGAGACAGGTCACAGATACGCAGTATTTT. The genes are TRBV29-1 and TRBJ2-3; TRBD1 might be the D (6 bases). CDR1 is SQVTM, CDR2 ANQGSEA, per germline. Trimming took 5 bases from V and 2 from J, leaving 14 bases between them. CDR3 length equals 14 residues.

The rearrangement links TRBV13 to TRBJ1-5; tentative D call: TRBD1 (6 bases). Trimming removed 5 bases from V and 4 bases from J, with 15 bases in between. CDR1 is PRHDT and CDR2 is FYEKMQ in the germline V gene (reference sequence). CDR3 length equals 15 residues. The CDR3 region is CASSLRTVSNQPQHF. As DNA, the CDR3 is TGTGCCAGCAGCCTTCGGACAGTTTCAAATCAGCCCCAGCATTTT.

As DNA, the CDR3 is TGCAGTGCTAGGACAGTCTATGGCTACACCTTC. This sequence encodes CSARTVYGYTF. The J gene is TRBJ1-2, the V gene TRBV20-1; D is perhaps TRBD1 (5 bases). Germline V CDR1 and CDR2: DFQATT, SNEGSKA (reference sequence). The CDR3 has 11 amino acids. V dropped 3 bases and J dropped 4 bases, with 6 bases sitting between them.

This chain joins TRBV18 and TRBJ2-4; 7 positions match TRBD1. Per the germline V gene, CDR1 is KGHSH and CDR2 is LQKENI. This CDR3 contains 15 residues. V shed 4 bases and J 0 bases; nucleotides not matched to a gene: 3. The CDR3 DNA follows: TGTGCCAGCTCACGACAGGGACCAGCCAAAAACATTCAGTACTTC. It codes for CASSRQGPAKNIQYF.

The table lists this clonotype with a few counts. J is TRBJ1-1 and V is TRBV20-1, with 8 bases aligning to TRBD1. V gave up 0 bases and J gave up 4 bases; unmatched junction bases: 10. CDR1 is DFQATT and CDR2 is SNEGSKA in the germline V gene (reference sequence). CDR3 length: 16 residues. CDR3 nucleotides: TGCAGTGCTAGAGACGTCAGGACAGGGTTGGTCACTGAAGCTTTCTTT. Its protein is CSARDVRTGLVTEAFF.

The V gene is TRBV13, the J gene TRBJ2-7; no firm D call. This CDR3 is built from 14 residues. The V end was cut by 4 bases, the J end by 2 bases, with 12 bases between. Germline CDR1 PRHDT, CDR2 FYEKMQ (reference sequence). The CDR3 region has the DNA TGTGCCAGCAGCTCTCAGACACTGACCTACGAGCAGTACTTC. Translating it yields CASSSQTLTYEQYF.

This clonotype has just a few counts. V is TRBV28 and J is TRBJ2-4; tentative D call: TRBD1 (5 bases). Trimming pared 5 bases from V and 2 bases from J, leaving 13 bases between. This CDR3 is built from 15 residues. CDR1 MDHEN and CDR2 SYDVKM come from the germline V gene. The CDR3 DNA is TGTGCCAGCAGTCACGACGACAGCTCCAAAAACATTCAGTACTTC. Amino acid sequence: CASSHDDSSKNIQYF.

J is TRBJ2-7 and V is TRBV12-3 or TRBV12-4; D is possibly TRBD1 or TRBD2 (6 bases each). V was clipped by 3 bases and J by 0 bases, with 21 bases between them. The CDR3 contains 18 residues. Here the CDR3 DNA reads TGTGCCAGCAGTTTTGAGTCCTGGTTAGCGGACAGCTCCTACGAGCAGTACTTC. It is translated as CASSFESWLADSSYEQYF.

V is TRBV28 and J is TRBJ2-3, with D maybe TRBD1 (7 bases). CDR1 and CDR2 from the germline V gene are MDHEN and SYDVKM. The CDR3 spans 15 residues. The V end was cut by 7 bases, the J end by 5 bases, with 19 bases between. CDR3 coding DNA: TGTGCCAGCATGTTGTCAGGGGGGATAGGAGATACGCAGTATTTT. As protein: CASMLSGGIGDTQYF.

This chain connects TRBV3-1 to TRBJ1-1, with 9 bases aligning to TRBD1. CDR3 size: 14 residues. Per the germline V gene, CDR1 is LGHDT and CDR2 is YNNKEL (reference sequence). Trimming at V came to 4 bases and at J to 5 bases, leaving 5 bases not matched to a gene. CDR3 coding DNA: TGTGCCAGCAGCCTGGGGACAGGGATGACTGAAGCTTTCTTT. Encoded protein: CASSLGTGMTEAFF. Based on the CDR3 plus reference TRBV3-1 and TRBJ1-1, the full variable domain is DTAVSQTPKYLVTQMGNDKSIKCEQNLGHDTMYWYKQDSKKFLKIMFSYNNKELIINETVPNRFSPKSPDKAHLNLHINSLELGDSAVYFCASSLGTGMTEAFFGQGTRLTVV.

The CDR3 loop is CASSGGTGYYEQYF. The CDR3 DNA follows: TGTGCCAGCAGTGGGGGGACAGGATACTACGAGCAGTACTTC. This chain connects TRBV6-5 to TRBJ2-7; 8 bases are shared with TRBD1. CDR3 size: 14 residues. Germline lookup yields CDR1 MNHEY and CDR2 SVGAGI. V lost 5 bases, J lost 3 bases, and 6 bases stayed unmatched.